Below, 6 T cell receptor beta chains from the same sample are listed, as sequenced in a study of T cells in Graves' hyperthyroidism and ophthalmopathy. There were TCR beta CDR3 regions amplified from RNA transcripts. Carried out on the TCR CDR3, a first-round RT-PCR used the HTBI primer set. One entry per CDR3 protein, called by TCRdb with MiXCR from the multiplex PCR reads. The sample lists approximately 400,000 distinct CDR3 sequences, 15% occurring once. The sequenced sample consisted of blood. These receptors came from a woman aged 25-40 years with Graves' hyperthyroidism.

V gene TRBV9 combines with J gene TRBJ1-1; D gene unclear. Germline V gene data show CDR1 as SGDLS and CDR2 as YYNGEE. This CDR3 comprises 17 residues. Trimming took off 5 bases at V and 0 bases at J, with 20 bases between the two ends. The CDR3 here is CASRASSIGKMNTEAFF. CDR3 in DNA: TGTGCCAGCAGGGCTTCATCGATTGGGAAAATGAACACTGAAGCTTTCTTT. The whole variable domain, filled in from reference TRBV9 and TRBJ1-1, reads DSGVTQTPKHLITATGQRVTLRCSPRSGDLSVYWYQQSLDQGLQFLIQYYNGEERAKGNILERFSAQQFPDLHSELNLSSLELGDSALYFCASRASSIGKMNTEAFFGQGTRLTVV.

This rearrangement joins TRBV5-4 to TRBJ1-2; TRBD1 agrees at 7 bases. Per the germline V gene, CDR1 is SGHNT and CDR2 is YYREEE (reference sequence). With V trimmed by 0 bases and J by 7 bases, 6 bases remained unmatched. The length of the CDR3 is 14 residues. DNA of the CDR3: TGTGCCAGCAGCTTGGTCGGCCAGGGGGGTGGCTACACCTTC. It encodes CASSLVGQGGGYTF.

This clonotype has a handful of counts. The chain joins TRBV6-5 to TRBJ2-2; tentative D call: TRBD1 (6 bases). The CDR3 is made up of 23 amino acids. The germline V gene has CDR1 MNHEY and CDR2 SVGAGI. With 2 bases removed from V and 5 bases from J, the gap between germline ends came to 36 bases. The CDR3 region is CASSYGDDPGQPMGIWGTGELFF. The CDR3 region has the DNA TGTGCCAGCAGTTACGGAGACGACCCGGGACAACCCATGGGTATCTGGGGAACCGGGGAGCTGTTTTTT.

This clonotype was recorded a few times. V usage is TRBV30 and J usage is TRBJ2-2; tentatively, D is TRBD1 or TRBD2 (6 bases each). V shed 0 bases and J shed 4 bases, with 9 bases lying between them. The CDR3 extends over 14 amino acids. Germline assignment: CDR1 GTSNPN and CDR2 SVGIG (reference sequence). The CDR3 spells CAWSVEGGTGELFF. CDR3 nucleotide sequence: TGTGCCTGGAGTGTAGAGGGGGGCACCGGGGAGCTGTTTTTT.

V gene TRBV5-1 combines with J gene TRBJ1-2; 7 bases match TRBD1. Losses at the gene ends were 3 bases for V and 8 bases for J; bases not matched to a gene: 13. Germline loops: CDR1 SGHRS, CDR2 YFSETQ. This CDR3 contains 15 residues. Here the CDR3 reads CASSSAGTAFDGYTF. Written as DNA, the CDR3 is TGCGCCAGCAGCTCTGCCGGGACAGCGTTTGACGGCTACACCTTC.

The chain recombines TRBV5-5 with TRBJ2-1; D gene uncertain. V lost 4 bases and J 5 bases, leaving 13 bases between the germline ends. Germline V gene lookup returns CDR1 SGHKS and CDR2 YYEKEE (reference sequence). This CDR3 comprises 14 residues. Here the CDR3 DNA reads TGTGCCAGCAGCAACTCAGATTTAAACAATGAGCAGTTCTTC. Its protein product is CASSNSDLNNEQFF.